This T cell receptor (beta chain) came from a study of T cell clonality in common variable immunodeficiency (dated by TCRdb to between 2014 and 2016). The full study reports these points: CVID TCRbeta sequences were reported to have fewer deletions and N-nucleotide insertions and to lack highly modified clones with 13 or more V deletions. Correlations between repertoire features and clinical complications were limited by patient heterogeneity within the CVID cohort. Compared with healthy controls, CVID subjects showed increased TCRbeta clonality (t-test p = 0.018), a feature most characteristic of about a third of subjects. CVID subjects shared fewer TCRbeta clones with each other than healthy controls did (p < 0.0001). Even though DNA input was the same, control samples had an average of about 80,000 unique sequences each, compared with roughly 30,000 in CVID samples. It was noted by the authors that sequencing of the repertoires of T cell subpopulations would be needed to clarify the cause of the increased clonality in CVID.

CVID samples and control samples contributed equivalent amounts of genomic DNA as sequencing input. For every sample, a 60 bp segment covering the rearranged TCRbeta CDR3 region was amplified and then sequenced. The immunoSEQ assay, a bias-corrected multiplex PCR combined with high-throughput sequencing, was used for TCRbeta amplification. As for the authors' bioinformatics: Every unique nucleotide sequence was considered a clone and was annotated with V, D and J genes, copy number and frequency. Sequences were labeled productive if in frame, and non-productive if out of frame or containing stop codons. As previously described, Shannon's entropy was used to calculate clonality. Mean CDR3 Kyte-Doolittle hydropathy was derived from the predicted amino acid sequences of productive clones. Using the R hclust function, scaled V gene usage was clustered hierarchically with Manhattan distance and complete linkage. To assess clone sharing by CDR3 amino acid sequence, 12 repertoires per group were resampled over 100 rounds. The repertoires were screened for around 70 published EBV-specific TCRbeta sequences and roughly 240 published CMV-specific TCRbeta sequences. After two CVID samples that produced fewer than 10,000 sequences were dropped from the analysis, some 41 CVID repertoires remained. Drawn from immuneACCESS, this table holds only the in-frame rearrangements with V and J called that TCRdb kept. Clones are partly lost; checked studies trace under half to an unresolved V gene and leave the rest unexplained. The DNA gave D and trimming, while V, J and clone size come from that table. This sample has about 23,000 clones in the table, none counted a single time. Approximately 8.9% of the sample is held by the ten biggest clonotypes.

Diagnosis of CVID followed standard criteria, namely serum IgG, IgA and/or IgM below the normal range together with specific antibody deficiency. There were about 43 subjects in the CVID group (around 15 female and 29 male), ranging in age from about 9 to 65 years, with a mean age of about 40. Most CVID patients and most healthy controls were of Caucasian heritage. All CVID subjects had received replacement immunoglobulin therapy for at least one year at the time of study participation. When blood was collected, none of the CVID subjects were ill or on immunomodulatory or immunosuppressive medication. From each donor, roughly 5 to 8.5 ml of heparinized peripheral whole blood was collected. Genomic DNA from adults with common variable immune deficiency (CVID) and from healthy adult controls was used to sequence TCRbeta CDR3 repertoires. Diluted blood was density-centrifuged over Hypaque 1077 or Ficoll-Paque to isolate peripheral blood mononuclear cells. Genomic DNA was obtained from unsorted mononuclear cells using either Qiagen column purification or a centrifugation-based method.

Measured from the cysteine to the phenylalanine, the CDR3 is 13 residues long. The CDR3 was read in part: 30 bases, with the frame set at base 1. CDR1 and CDR2, per the germline V gene (reference sequence), are GTSNPN and SVGIG. Unmatched junction bases come to 5, with V trimmed by 7 bases and J by 4 bases. Remarks on this clone: It has no known antigen specificity. The CDR3 end falls 3 residues outside the read, so it is completed with the germline J gene.

Sequencing was done on a sample of peripheral blood mononuclear cells. The chain was built from TRBV30 and TRBJ1-3; the central 9 bases match TRBD1. The receptor was isolated from a human donor with common variable immunodeficiency. This receptor carries the CDR3 CAFTGGAGNTIYF. CDR3 bases read: TGTGCCTTTACAGGGGGCGCCGGAAACACC.